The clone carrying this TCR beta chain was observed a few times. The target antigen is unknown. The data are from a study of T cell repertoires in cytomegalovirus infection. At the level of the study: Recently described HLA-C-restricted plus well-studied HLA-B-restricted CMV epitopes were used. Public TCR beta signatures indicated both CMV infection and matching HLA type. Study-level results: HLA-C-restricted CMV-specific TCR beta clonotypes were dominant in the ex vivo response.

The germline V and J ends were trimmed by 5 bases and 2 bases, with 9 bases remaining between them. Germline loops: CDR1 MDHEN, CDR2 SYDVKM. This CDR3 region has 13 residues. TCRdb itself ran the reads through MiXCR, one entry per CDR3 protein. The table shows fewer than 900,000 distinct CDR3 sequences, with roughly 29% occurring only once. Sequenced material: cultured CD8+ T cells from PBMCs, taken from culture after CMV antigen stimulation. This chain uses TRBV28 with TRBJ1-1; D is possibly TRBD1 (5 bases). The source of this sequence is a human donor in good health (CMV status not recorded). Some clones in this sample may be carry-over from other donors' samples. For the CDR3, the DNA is TGTGCCAGCAGTGGGGCAGACAACACTGAAGCTTTCTTT. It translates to CASSGADNTEAFF.